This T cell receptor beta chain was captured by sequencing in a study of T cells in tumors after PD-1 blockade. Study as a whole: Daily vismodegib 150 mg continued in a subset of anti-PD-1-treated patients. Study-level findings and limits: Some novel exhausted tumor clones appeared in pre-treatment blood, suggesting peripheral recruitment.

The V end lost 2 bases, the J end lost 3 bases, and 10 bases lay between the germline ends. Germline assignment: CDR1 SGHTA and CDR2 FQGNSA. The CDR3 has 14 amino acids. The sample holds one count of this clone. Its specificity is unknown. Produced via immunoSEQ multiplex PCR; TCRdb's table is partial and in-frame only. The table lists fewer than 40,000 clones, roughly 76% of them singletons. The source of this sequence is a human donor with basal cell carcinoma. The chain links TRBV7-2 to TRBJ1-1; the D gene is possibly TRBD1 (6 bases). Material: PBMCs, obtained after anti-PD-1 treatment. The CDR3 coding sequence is TGTGCCAGCAGCTTACAGGGGCGCGACACTGAAGCTTTCTTT. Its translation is CASSLQGRDTEAFF. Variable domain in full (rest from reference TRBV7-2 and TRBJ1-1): GAGVSQSPSNKVTEKGKDVELRCDPISGHTALYWYRQSLGQGLEFLIYFQGNSAPDKSGLPSDRFSAERTGGSVSTLTIQRTQQEDSAVYLCASSLQGRDTEAFFGQGTRLTVV.